This entry lists 32 T cell receptor beta chains sequenced from one sample in a study of cytomegalovirus exposure and HLA in healthy donors. The study ran its PCR with 60 Vbeta and 13 Jbeta primers. Sequencing used immunoSEQ multiplex PCR; TCRdb keeps in-frame clones, though not all of them. The repertoire has 100,000 to 150,000 clones, 80% of them found once; the top ten carry roughly 9.6%. Sequenced input: PBMCs. The receptors come from a man younger than 40 in good health and CMV-seropositive.

This chain links TRBV6-4 with TRBJ1-1; 9 nucleotides align to TRBD1. V shed 6 bases, J shed 6 bases, and the junction held 5 bases outside the gene matches. The CDR3 extends over 13 amino acids. Germline V gene data show CDR1 as MRHNA and CDR2 as SNTAGT. The CDR3 nucleotides read TGTGCCAGCAGACGGACAGGGGATTCTGAAGCTTTCTTT. Translation gives CASRRTGDSEAFF.

This clone has more than one count but fewer than ten. The genes are TRBV6-5 and TRBJ1-2; 10 nucleotides align to TRBD1. Trimming cost V 2 bases and J 6 bases; bases outside gene matches: 9. Germline V gene sequence: CDR1 MNHEY, CDR2 SVGAGI. The CDR3 is 16 residues long. The CDR3, as DNA: TGTGCCAGCAGTTACAACACCCCGGACAGGGGGAATGGCTACACCTTC. Translated: CASSYNTPDRGNGYTF.

This clone showed up just a few times. The chain employs TRBV30 and TRBJ2-7; D possibly corresponds to TRBD2 (5 bases). Germline loops: CDR1 GTSNPN, CDR2 SVGIG (reference sequence). The CDR3 totals 13 residues. The V end lost 6 bases, the J end lost 0 bases, and 12 bases lay between the germline ends. The CDR3 loop reads CACSLGSSYEQYF. In DNA form, the CDR3 reads TGTGCCTGTTCTTTAGGGAGCTCCTACGAGCAGTACTTC.

The genes are TRBV7-8 and TRBJ1-5; 8 positions match TRBD1. The CDR3 runs to 13 residues. CDR1 and CDR2 from the germline V gene are SGHVS and FQNEAQ. V lost 7 bases to trimming and J lost 6 bases; unmatched junction nucleotides: 5. The CDR3 protein is CASTDRGPQPQHF. For the CDR3, the DNA is TGTGCCAGCACCGACAGGGGACCTCAGCCCCAGCATTTT.

This clone has a handful of counts. CDR3 sequence: CASSEAGGHHQPQHF. The CDR3 nucleotides read TGTGCCAGCAGTGAAGCAGGGGGTCATCATCAGCCCCAGCATTTT. This chain joins TRBV6-1 and TRBJ1-5; D is perhaps TRBD1 (6 bases). The CDR3 runs to 15 residues. Germline lookup yields CDR1 MNHNS and CDR2 SASEGT. V lost 0 bases, J lost 5 bases, and 11 bases lay in between.

This clone was seen only a few times. V is TRBV19 and J is TRBJ2-7; D might be TRBD1 (6 bases). V lost 4 bases and J 4 bases, leaving 17 bases between the germline ends. The CDR3 has 15 residues. In germline, CDR1 is LNHDA, CDR2 SQIVND (reference sequence). The CDR3, as DNA: TGTGCCAGTAGTACCTGGGGGCGTGGACAGTACGAGCAGTACTTC. As protein: CASSTWGRGQYEQYF.

The chain joins TRBV5-4 to TRBJ1-6; D may be TRBD1 (6 bases). CDR3 length equals 16 residues. Germline V gene data show CDR1 as SGHNT and CDR2 as YYREEE (reference sequence). V was pared by 3 bases and J by 7 bases, with 17 bases between. For the CDR3, the DNA is TGTGCCAGCAGCTCGACTCAGAGGGGGTTGAATTCACCCCTCCACTTT. This encodes CASSSTQRGLNSPLHF. Full variable domain (rest looked up from reference TRBV5-4 and TRBJ1-6): ETGVTQSPTHLIKTRGQQVTLRCSSQSGHNTVSWYQQALGQGPQFIFQYYREEENGRGNFPPRFSGLQFPNYSSELNVNALELDDSALYLCASSSTQRGLNSPLHFGNGTRLTVT.

This chain joins TRBV9 and TRBJ2-1; 10 bases are a match to TRBD2. The V and J ends lost 3 bases and 6 bases, in that order; junction bases with no gene match: 6. Germline V gives CDR1 SGDLS, CDR2 YYNGEE. The CDR3 totals 15 residues. Written as DNA, the CDR3 is TGTGCCAGCAGCGACTCCGGGACTAGCGTCAATGAGCAGTTCTTC. The encoded protein is CASSDSGTSVNEQFF.

This chain links TRBV4-2 with TRBJ1-1; D is ambiguous. CDR1 is LGHNA, CDR2 YNFKEQ, per germline. V lost 6 bases, J lost 2 bases, and 13 bases lay in between. The CDR3 spans 14 residues. The CDR3 protein is CASSSTAGNTEAFF. The CDR3 nucleotides are TGTGCCAGCAGTTCCACAGCTGGTAACACTGAAGCTTTCTTT.

This chain uses TRBV5-1 with TRBJ2-1; D is uncertain. Trimming stripped 0 bases from V and 2 bases from J, with 12 bases between. This CDR3 is built from 16 residues. Germline V CDR1 and CDR2: SGHRS, YFSETQ. The CDR3, as DNA: TGCGCCAGCAGCTTGGCTCCCGCGGAGACCTACAATGAGCAGTTCTTC. This translates into CASSLAPAETYNEQFF.

The V gene is TRBV2, the J gene TRBJ2-5; TRBD1 is a possible D gene (6 bases). Trimming took 10 bases from V and 1 from J, leaving 13 bases between them. The CDR3 has 13 amino acids. From germline, CDR1 is SNHLY and CDR2 FYNNEI. In DNA form, the CDR3 reads TGTGCCATACAGGGTTGGGGCCAAGAGACCCAGTACTTC. It translates to CAIQGWGQETQYF.

The V and J genes are TRBV15 and TRBJ2-2; TRBD2 might be the D (6 bases). The CDR3 contains 16 residues. V lost 1 base and J 2 bases, leaving 11 bases between the germline ends. Germline CDR1 reads LNHNV; CDR2 reads YYDKDF (reference sequence). The CDR3 region is CATSRAGVSNTGELFF. The CDR3 DNA reads as TGTGCCACCAGCAGAGCGGGGGTTTCAAACACCGGGGAGCTGTTTTTT.

The chain recombines TRBV30 with TRBJ1-4; D is perhaps TRBD1 (6 bases). V was pared by 6 bases and J by 8 bases, with 13 bases between. Germline lookup yields CDR1 GTSNPN and CDR2 SVGIG (reference sequence). This CDR3 region has 12 residues. CDR3 sequence reads: CACQGIGEKLFF. The CDR3, as DNA: TGTGCCTGCCAGGGGATAGGCGAAAAACTGTTTTTT.

The chain carries TRBV5-1 and TRBJ2-6, with a possible D match to TRBD2 (6 bases). The V gene's germline CDR1 is SGHRS and CDR2 YFSETQ. The V end was cut by 9 bases, the J end by 4 bases, with 17 bases between. The CDR3 length is 15 residues. The CDR3 DNA reads TGCGCCACAAGTCGCGGGATACCCGGGGCCAACGTCCTGACTTTC. Protein sequence: CATSRGIPGANVLTF.

This rearrangement joins TRBV28 to TRBJ1-1; 9 bases agree with TRBD1. The ends lost 6 bases at V and 3 bases at J; junction bases unmatched: 11. The CDR3 totals 16 residues. Looked up from germline, CDR1 is MDHEN and CDR2 is SYDVKM. CDR3 sequence reads: CASSAGDRDVYTEAFF. The CDR3 DNA reads TGTGCCAGCAGCGCCGGGGACAGGGATGTTTACACTGAAGCTTTCTTT.

The V call is TRBV6-1, the J call TRBJ2-1; possibly TRBD2 for D (6 bases). In germline, CDR1 is MNHNS, CDR2 SASEGT. The CDR3 has 12 residues. Trimming removed 7 bases from V and 7 bases from J, with 11 bases in between. CDR3 in amino acids: CASITSHNEQFF. The CDR3 coding sequence is TGTGCCAGCATTACTAGCCATAATGAGCAGTTCTTC.

V and J are TRBV27 and TRBJ2-7, with 13 nucleotides matching TRBD2. This CDR3 is 17 amino acids long. Germline V lookup: CDR1 MNHEY, CDR2 SMNVEV (reference sequence). The V gene end was trimmed by 3 bases and the J gene end by 0 bases; junction bases not matched to a gene: 5. The CDR3 is CASSLTSGGPPSYEQYF. CDR3 DNA sequence: TGTGCCAGCAGTTTGACTAGCGGGGGGCCCCCCTCCTACGAGCAGTACTTC.

The chain recombines TRBV6-5 with TRBJ2-7; D not certain. The germline V gene encodes CDR1 MNHEY and CDR2 SVGAGI. CDR3 length: 11 amino acids. V gave up 2 bases and J gave up 6 bases, with 5 bases separating them. The CDR3: CASSYRFEQYF. DNA of the CDR3: TGTGCCAGCAGTTACCGTTTCGAGCAGTACTTC.

The chain joins TRBV5-1 to TRBJ2-1; 9 bases match TRBD2. With V trimmed by 5 bases and J by 3 bases, 6 bases remained unmatched. The CDR3 loop spans 15 amino acids. Germline V lookup: CDR1 SGHRS, CDR2 YFSETQ. This chain's CDR3 is CASRGSGGIYNEQFF. CDR3 nucleotide sequence: TGCGCCAGCAGGGGCAGCGGGGGGATCTACAATGAGCAGTTCTTC.

The gene calls are TRBV11-2 and TRBJ2-5, with 14 bases matching TRBD2. The J segment lost 5 bases and the V segment lost 5 bases, leaving 7 bases of the junction unmatched. The germline V gene has CDR1 SGHAT and CDR2 FQNNGV. This CDR3 has 16 residues. CDR3 bases: TGTGCCAGCAGCCGACTAGCGGGGGGGGTAGCGGAGACCCAGTACTTC. This translates into CASSRLAGGVAETQYF.

CDR3 DNA sequence: TGTGCCAGCAGTGATTTAGGCTCCCGGGGAGATACGCAGTATTTT. Protein: CASSDLGSRGDTQYF. The chain recombines TRBV2 with TRBJ2-3, with D perhaps matching TRBD2 (5 bases). This CDR3 has 15 residues. The V gene lost 3 bases and the J gene lost 5 bases, with 15 bases spanning the gap. Germline V lookup: CDR1 SNHLY, CDR2 FYNNEI.

The chain recombines TRBV2 with TRBJ1-1; D may be TRBD1 (5 bases). The CDR3 extends over 15 amino acids. Germline V gene data show CDR1 as SNHLY and CDR2 as FYNNEI. V gave up 7 bases and J gave up 5 bases, with 20 bases separating them. CDR3 in DNA: TGTGCCAGCAACGGGGGGAGTATACGGGGGACTGAAGCTTTCTTT. It encodes CASNGGSIRGTEAFF. Supplemented by reference TRBV2 and TRBJ1-1, the full variable domain reads EPEVTQTPSHQVTQMGQEVILRCVPISNHLYFYWYRQILGQKVEFLVSFYNNEISEKSEIFDDQFSVERPDGSNFTLKIRSTKLEDSAMYFCASNGGSIRGTEAFFGQGTRLTVV.

This clone was detected only a few times. This chain uses TRBV14 with TRBJ1-3; D is undetermined. The V end lost 0 bases, the J end lost 0 bases, and 9 bases lay between the germline ends. This CDR3 spans 16 amino acids. In germline, CDR1 is SGHDN, CDR2 FVKESK. The CDR3 bases are TGTGCCAGCAGCCAAGAAGAAGTGGCCTCTGGAAACACCATATATTTT. Translation gives CASSQEEVASGNTIYF. Full variable domain (missing parts from reference TRBV14 and TRBJ1-3): EAGVTQFPSHSVIEKGQTVTLRCDPISGHDNLYWYRRVMGKEIKFLLHFVKESKQDESGMPNNRFLAERTGGTYSTLKVQPAELEDSGVYFCASSQEEVASGNTIYFGEGSWLTVV.

V and J are TRBV6-1 and TRBJ1-2, with no clear D. Trimming pared 10 bases from V and 3 bases from J, leaving 15 bases between. This CDR3 comprises 13 residues. Germline assignment: CDR1 MNHNS and CDR2 SASEGT. The CDR3 nucleotides read TGTGCCACCTCCTCGAGGTGGGACTATGGCTACACCTTC. Translation gives CATSSRWDYGYTF.

This clone was seen a handful of times. V and J are TRBV10-3 and TRBJ1-5; 9 bases match TRBD1. V dropped 3 bases and J dropped 0; count of bases not matched to a gene: 6. Germline lookup yields CDR1 ENHRY and CDR2 SYGVKD. The CDR3 is 17 amino acids. The CDR3 spells CAISERRTGVSNQPQHF. CDR3 nucleotide sequence: TGTGCCATCAGTGAACGGAGGACAGGGGTTAGCAATCAGCCCCAGCATTTT.

The chain combines TRBV28 with TRBJ1-1; D is undetermined. The V end was cut by 6 bases, the J end by 7 bases, with 9 bases between. In germline, CDR1 is MDHEN, CDR2 SYDVKM. This CDR3 comprises 11 residues. CDR3 bases: TGTGCCAGCAGGTGGAGGGATGAAGCTTTCTTT. As protein: CASRWRDEAFF. Using reference TRBV28 and TRBJ1-1 for the parts outside the CDR3, the full variable domain is DVKVTQSSRYLVKRTGEKVFLECVQDMDHENMFWYRQDPGLGLRLIYFSYDVKMKEKGDIPEGYSVSREKKERFSLILESASTNQTSMYLCASRWRDEAFFGQGTRLTVV.

The chain uses TRBV21-1 and TRBJ2-2; the table names TRBD1, a call not compared with the DNA. TRBV21-1 constitutes a pseudogene. The CDR3 runs 14 residues. CDR3: CARRGTGHTGELFF. The CDR3 bases are TGTGCCCGCCGGGGGACAGGGCACACCGGGGAGCTGTTTTTT.

The chain combines TRBV4-2 with TRBJ1-2; 7 bases agree with TRBD1. The J segment lost 8 bases and the V segment lost 3 bases, leaving 15 bases of the junction unmatched. Per the germline V gene, CDR1 is LGHNA and CDR2 is YNFKEQ. The CDR3 totals 16 residues. CDR3 loop: CASSQGAVRGRRGYTF. The CDR3 DNA reads TGTGCCAGCAGCCAGGGCGCGGTAAGGGGGCGAAGGGGCTACACCTTC.

This clone was seen a single time. The chain uses TRBV29-1 and TRBJ2-5, with D possibly matching TRBD1 (5 bases). Trimming removed 5 bases at V and 2 bases at J, with 9 bases between. Germline lookup yields CDR1 SQVTM and CDR2 ANQGSEA. CDR3 length equals 12 residues. The CDR3: CSVPTVQETQYF. The CDR3 DNA reads as TGCAGCGTTCCGACAGTTCAAGAGACCCAGTACTTC.

The chain uses TRBV5-6 and TRBJ2-1, with D tentatively TRBD1 (6 bases). CDR3 size: 15 residues. In germline, CDR1 is SGHDT, CDR2 YYEEEE. V lost 1 base, J lost 4 bases, and 12 bases lay in between. CDR3 sequence: CASSLFRGPYNEQFF. DNA for the CDR3: TGTGCCAGCAGCTTGTTCAGGGGACCTTACAATGAGCAGTTCTTC.

The chain combines TRBV5-1 with TRBJ1-2; no reliable D call. The CDR3 extends over 13 amino acids. Trimming shortened V by 3 bases and J by 8 bases, and 14 bases separated the two germline ends. The germline V gene has CDR1 SGHRS and CDR2 YFSETQ. For the CDR3, the DNA is TGCGCCAGCAGCTCCCTACCGGGTCAAGGCTACACCTTC. Encoded protein: CASSSLPGQGYTF.

The V and J genes are TRBV7-3 and TRBJ2-3; 8 bases line up with TRBD1. CDR1 is SGHTA and CDR2 is FQGTGA in the germline V gene. The junction had 6 bases not matched to a gene; V was cut back by 2 bases and J by 8 bases. The CDR3 is 14 amino acids. The CDR3 coding sequence is TGTGCCAGCAGCTTAGGACAGGGATCGGGTACGCAGTATTTT. As protein: CASSLGQGSGTQYF.